One sample yielded the 10 T cell receptor beta chains listed below, sequenced in a study of blood T cell repertoires in COVID-19 (dated by TCRdb to between 2020 and 2021). Libraries were prepared through the immunoSEQ multiplex PCR assay. As stored in TCRdb, this immuneACCESS dataset retains in-frame rearrangements with V and J assigned. A fraction of the clones does not appear; measured against another copy, unresolved V genes explain less than half of the discrepancy, and the remainder lacks a known reason. The sample table lists under 200,000 clones, approximately 86% of them with a count of one. The ten largest account for approximately 8% of the sample. The sample comprised peripheral blood. The receptors originated from a man in his sixties with acute or convalescent COVID-19.

The chain links TRBV27 to TRBJ1-2; D is unresolved. The CDR3 sequence is 13 residues long. V lost 2 bases, J lost 2 bases, and 6 bases lay in between. CDR1 and CDR2 from the germline V gene are MNHEY and SMNVEV (reference sequence). CDR3 coding DNA: TGTGCCAGCAGTTTACAGCGCAACTATGGCTACACCTTC. It is translated as CASSLQRNYGYTF.

This clone was counted a single time. The chain employs TRBV3-1 (or the pseudogene TRBV3-2) and TRBJ2-5; 12 bases agree with TRBD2. The CDR3 spans 14 residues. V gave up 4 bases and J gave up 7 bases; unmatched junction bases: 4. The germline V gene encodes CDR1 LGHDT and CDR2 YNNKEL (reference sequence). CDR3 loop: CASSRTSGVSTQYF. The CDR3 DNA follows: TGTGCCAGCAGCCGGACTAGCGGGGTTTCGACCCAGTACTTC.

The gene calls are TRBV5-6 and TRBJ2-7; D is ambiguous. Trimming took 2 bases from V and 0 from J, leaving 12 bases between them. The germline V gene encodes CDR1 SGHDT and CDR2 YYEEEE. This CDR3 has 15 amino acids. CDR3 DNA: TGTGCCAGCAGCTTTTGGTCCGCCGGCTCCTACGAGCAGTACTTC. Translation gives CASSFWSAGSYEQYF.

Written as DNA, the CDR3 is TGCGCCAGCAGCCAGGAGGCAGTCTACGAGCAGTACTTC. Translated: CASSQEAVYEQYF. The chain recombines TRBV4-1 with TRBJ2-7; tentative D call: TRBD2 (5 bases). The length of the CDR3 is 13 residues. Germline loops: CDR1 MGHRA, CDR2 YSYEKL. V was trimmed by 3 bases and J by 3 bases, leaving 9 bases between them.

The V and J genes are TRBV24-1 and TRBJ2-1; D ambiguous. Per germline, CDR1 KGHDR and CDR2 SFDVKD. Between the trimmed V and J ends, which lost 5 bases and 8 bases, there was a span of 12 bases. This CDR3 contains 13 residues. The CDR3 is CATSARFGYEQFF. For the CDR3, the DNA is TGTGCCACCAGTGCCCGATTTGGCTATGAGCAGTTCTTC.

The V call is TRBV28, the J call TRBJ1-1; 12 bases match TRBD1. V dropped 6 bases and J dropped 6; count of bases not matched to a gene: 2. This CDR3 has 13 amino acids. Germline assignment: CDR1 MDHEN and CDR2 SYDVKM. The CDR3 spells CASSRDRGPEAFF. As DNA, the CDR3 is TGTGCCAGCAGCCGGGACAGGGGGCCTGAAGCTTTCTTT. Complete variable domain (other parts from reference TRBV28 and TRBJ1-1): DVKVTQSSRYLVKRTGEKVFLECVQDMDHENMFWYRQDPGLGLRLIYFSYDVKMKEKGDIPEGYSVSREKKERFSLILESASTNQTSMYLCASSRDRGPEAFFGQGTRLTVV.

The genes are TRBV5-1 and TRBJ1-2; D may be TRBD1 (5 bases). The ends were cut back, 6 bases at V and 2 bases at J, with 11 bases in the middle. Germline lookup yields CDR1 SGHRS and CDR2 YFSETQ. The CDR3 runs 13 residues. CDR3 sequence reads: CASTLGGNYGYTF. CDR3 coding DNA: TGCGCCAGCACCCTGGGGGGGAACTATGGCTACACCTTC.

The sample holds one count of this clone. The rearrangement joins TRBV2 to TRBJ1-5; D possibly corresponds to TRBD1 (6 bases). Germline CDR1 is SNHLY and CDR2 is FYNNEI. This CDR3 comprises 14 residues. Trimming pared 0 bases from V and 7 bases from J, leaving 10 bases between. CDR3 DNA sequence: TGTGCCAGCAGTGAAGCGACAGGCCGACAGCCCCAGCATTTT. Its protein is CASSEATGRQPQHF.

The chain employs TRBV2 and TRBJ1-2; D is perhaps TRBD1 (5 bases). The ends were cut back, 5 bases at V and 3 bases at J, with 16 bases in the middle. The CDR3 has 15 amino acids. Germline loops: CDR1 SNHLY, CDR2 FYNNEI. The CDR3 DNA follows: TGTGCCAGCAGTTGGGGGGGGGATTCCGACTATGGCTACACCTTC. Translating it yields CASSWGGDSDYGYTF.

The rearrangement uses TRBV24-1 and TRBJ1-1; 8 bases align to TRBD1. Looked up from germline, CDR1 is KGHDR and CDR2 is SFDVKD. The CDR3 is 15 residues long. Trimming at V came to 4 bases and at J to 1 base, leaving 4 bases not matched to a gene. The CDR3 DNA reads as TGTGCCACCAGTGACTCTGACAGGGGGAACACTGAAGCTTTCTTT. Residues: CATSDSDRGNTEAFF.